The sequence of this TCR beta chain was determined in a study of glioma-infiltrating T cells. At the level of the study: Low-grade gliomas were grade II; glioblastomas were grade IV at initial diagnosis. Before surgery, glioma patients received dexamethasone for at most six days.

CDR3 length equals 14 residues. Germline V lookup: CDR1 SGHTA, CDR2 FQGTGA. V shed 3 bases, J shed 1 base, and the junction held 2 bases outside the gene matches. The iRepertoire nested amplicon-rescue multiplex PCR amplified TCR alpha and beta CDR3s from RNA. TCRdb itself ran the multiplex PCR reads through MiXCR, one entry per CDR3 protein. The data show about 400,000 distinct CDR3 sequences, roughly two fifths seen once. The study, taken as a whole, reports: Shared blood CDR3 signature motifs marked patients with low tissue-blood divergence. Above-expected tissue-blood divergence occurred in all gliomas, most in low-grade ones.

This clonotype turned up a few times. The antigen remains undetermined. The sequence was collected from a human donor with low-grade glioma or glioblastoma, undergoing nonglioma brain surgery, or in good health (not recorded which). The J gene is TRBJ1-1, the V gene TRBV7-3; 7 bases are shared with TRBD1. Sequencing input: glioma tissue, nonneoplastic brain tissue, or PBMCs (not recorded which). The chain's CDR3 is CASSLTGPNTEAFF. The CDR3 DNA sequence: TGTGCCAGCAGCTTGACAGGGCCGAACACTGAAGCTTTCTTT.